These 8 T cell receptor beta chains came from one sample sequenced in a study of shared clonotypes between healthy human individuals. Clones were read by immunoSEQ multiplex PCR, and TCRdb kept only the in-frame ones, dropping some. Among around 240,000 clones, 65% were seen once, and the ten largest hold 8.5% to 14%. Source material: memory CD4+ T cells sorted from blood. Indicated subset: CD45RA-negative fraction. The receptors were sampled from a man aged 25-45 years in good health.

CDR3 region: CASSETTGSEQFF. CDR3 coding DNA: TGCGCCAGCAGTGAGACTACAGGGTCTGAGCAGTTCTTC. The V call is TRBV10-2, the J call TRBJ2-1, with D possibly matching TRBD1 (6 bases). Germline V lookup: CDR1 WSHSY, CDR2 SAAADI. This CDR3 contains 13 residues. V was pared by 2 bases and J by 9 bases, with 11 bases between.

The chain carries TRBV18 and TRBJ2-7; D is unclear. V gave up 0 bases and J gave up 6 bases, with 15 bases separating them. The germline V gene has CDR1 KGHSH and CDR2 LQKENI. The CDR3 length is 15 residues. DNA of the CDR3: TGTGCCAGCTCACCACCTAAGCGCCTGAGGCGCGAGCAGTACTTC. Encoded protein: CASSPPKRLRREQYF.

The chain joins TRBV5-5 to TRBJ1-5; perhaps TRBD1 as D (5 bases). The CDR3 sequence is 14 residues long. Germline-derived CDR1 and CDR2 are SGHKS and YYEKEE (reference sequence). V lost 4 bases to trimming and J lost 0 bases, with 8 bases between them. The CDR3 protein is CASSLTVSNQPQHF. The CDR3 nucleotides are TGTGCCAGCAGCCTGACAGTTAGCAATCAGCCCCAGCATTTT.

The V gene is TRBV9, the J gene TRBJ2-1; D is possibly TRBD2 (6 bases). Trimming pared 0 bases from V and 0 bases from J, leaving 13 bases between. This CDR3 contains 17 residues. Germline CDR1 reads SGDLS; CDR2 reads YYNGEE. CDR3 amino acids: CASSVGSGGTSYNEQFF. In DNA, the CDR3 is TGTGCCAGCAGCGTAGGGAGTGGCGGGACCTCCTACAATGAGCAGTTCTTC.

V gene TRBV5-8 combines with J gene TRBJ2-1; 8 nucleotides align to TRBD1. J lost 4 bases, V lost 1 base, and 4 bases had no gene match. CDR1 is SGHTS, CDR2 YDEGEE, per germline. The CDR3 runs 15 residues. The CDR3 nucleotides read TGTGCCAGCAGCTTGTTCAGGGGGCTGTACAATGAGCAGTTCTTC. It translates to CASSLFRGLYNEQFF.

This chain joins TRBV4-1 and TRBJ1-4; D remains unclear. Germline CDR1 MGHRA, CDR2 YSYEKL. With 3 bases removed from V and 4 bases from J, the gap between germline ends came to 12 bases. The CDR3 loop spans 15 amino acids. In DNA, the CDR3 is TGCGCCAGCAGCCAGAGGGAGTGGGGTAATGAAAAACTGTTTTTT. Translation: CASSQREWGNEKLFF.

This chain joins TRBV7-9 and TRBJ2-7, with D uncertain. Per germline, CDR1 SEHNR and CDR2 FQNEAQ (reference sequence). The CDR3 runs 14 residues. V lost 1 base to trimming and J lost 2 bases, with 9 bases between them. CDR3 nucleotide sequence: TGTGCCAGCAGCTTAGAGGGCACTCCCTACGAGCAGTACTTC. It codes for CASSLEGTPYEQYF.

The rearrangement links TRBV11-3 to TRBJ2-3; TRBD1 or TRBD2 may be the D gene (5 bases each). CDR3 size: 13 residues. V lost 4 bases and J 2 bases, leaving 7 bases between the germline ends. Germline CDR1 SGHNT, CDR2 YENEEA. This chain's CDR3 is CASSWGITDTQYF. CDR3 sequence (DNA): TGTGCCAGCAGCTGGGGGATCACAGATACGCAGTATTTT.